Shown below are 21 T cell receptor beta chains from a single sample sequenced in a study of cytomegalovirus exposure and HLA in healthy donors. The PCR used 60 Vbeta and 13 Jbeta primers. TCRdb's table, derived via immunoSEQ multiplex PCR, lists solely in-frame clones and lacks some. The sample lists about 130,000 clones; about three quarters were seen once. The source material was PBMCs. The receptors were sampled from a woman aged 40 to 50 in good health and CMV-seronegative.

The V and J genes are TRBV6-5 and TRBJ1-2; tentatively, D is TRBD1 (6 bases). Between the trimmed V and J ends, which lost 6 bases and 4 bases, there was a span of 18 bases. The germline V gene encodes CDR1 MNHEY and CDR2 SVGAGI. The CDR3 is made up of 15 amino acids. The CDR3: CASSKQGSGVYGYTF. DNA of the CDR3: TGTGCCAGCAGCAAACAGGGCTCCGGGGTCTATGGCTACACCTTC.

This chain joins TRBV5-4 and TRBJ2-2; 9 nucleotides match TRBD1. The V segment lost 4 bases and the J segment 3 bases; nucleotides outside the gene matches: 4. Germline CDR1 reads SGHNT; CDR2 reads YYREEE (reference sequence). The CDR3 length is 15 residues. The CDR3 loop reads CASSHRDRDTGELFF. For the CDR3, the DNA is TGTGCCAGCAGCCACCGGGACAGGGACACCGGGGAGCTGTTTTTT.

The rearrangement uses TRBV6-1 and TRBJ1-5, with 11 bases aligning to TRBD1. The trim removed 3 bases at V and 7 bases at J, leaving 5 bases unmatched. The germline V gene encodes CDR1 MNHNS and CDR2 SASEGT. This CDR3 contains 15 residues. The CDR3 coding sequence is TGTGCCAGCAGTGAGAGGGGACAGGGGGGGCAGCCCCAGCATTTT. Protein: CASSERGQGGQPQHF.

The chain employs TRBV21-1 and TRBJ2-7; TRBD2, the table's D call, lacks a check against the DNA. TRBV21-1 is tagged as a pseudogene. CDR3 length: 16 amino acids. For the CDR3, the DNA is TGTGCCAGCAGCAAAGAACTAGCGGGACACTCCTACGAGCAGTACTTC. Residues: CASSKELAGHSYEQYF.

The chain is built from TRBV7-8 and TRBJ2-1; 7 nucleotides align to TRBD2. Germline loops: CDR1 SGHVS, CDR2 FQNEAQ. CDR3 length equals 16 residues. J was trimmed by 2 bases and V by 3 bases; bases with no gene match: 7. CDR3 residues: CASSFAASGTYNEQFF. In DNA, the CDR3 is TGTGCCAGCAGCTTCGCAGCTAGCGGAACCTACAATGAGCAGTTCTTC.

This chain uses TRBV6-1 with TRBJ1-6; D is unresolved. The V and J ends lost 5 bases and 6 bases respectively, with 8 bases between them. Germline V gene data show CDR1 as MNHNS and CDR2 as SASEGT. The CDR3 is made up of 13 amino acids. CDR3 loop: CASSLNLNSPLHF. CDR3 bases: TGTGCCAGCAGTTTAAATCTTAATTCACCCCTCCACTTT.

This clone was seen only a few times. This rearrangement joins TRBV9 to TRBJ1-5; D remains unclear. V lost 0 bases and J lost 5, with 6 bases in between. CDR1 and CDR2 from the germline V gene are SGDLS and YYNGEE. This CDR3 has 13 residues. CDR3 sequence reads: CASSVGSDQPQHF. CDR3 nucleotide sequence: TGTGCCAGCAGCGTAGGATCGGATCAGCCCCAGCATTTT.

The rearrangement uses TRBV29-1 and TRBJ2-3, with TRBD2 matching over 9 bases. The CDR3 runs 15 residues. Germline-derived CDR1 and CDR2 are SQVTM and ANQGSEA. Unmatched junction bases numbered 5, after V lost 4 bases and J lost 0 bases. The CDR3: CSVAGLALSTDTQYF. The DNA for the CDR3 is TGCAGCGTTGCCGGACTAGCGCTGAGCACAGATACGCAGTATTTT.

This chain connects TRBV5-1 to TRBJ2-7; D is possibly TRBD1 (5 bases). The CDR3 consists of 14 residues. V dropped 0 bases and J dropped 3 bases, with 10 bases sitting between them. Germline loops: CDR1 SGHRS, CDR2 YFSETQ. The CDR3: CASSLVQGFYEQYF. Here the CDR3 DNA reads TGCGCCAGCAGCTTGGTTCAGGGATTCTACGAGCAGTACTTC. Full variable domain (missing parts from reference TRBV5-1 and TRBJ2-7): KAGVTQTPRYLIKTRGQQVTLSCSPISGHRSVSWYQQTPGQGLQFLFEYFSETQRNKGNFPGRFSGRQFSNSRSEMNVSTLELGDSALYLCASSLVQGFYEQYFGPGTRLTVT.

J is TRBJ2-3 and V is TRBV19, with 7 nucleotides matching TRBD2. Trimming cost V 5 bases and J 6 bases; bases outside gene matches: 8. This CDR3 contains 14 residues. The germline gives CDR1 LNHDA, CDR2 SQIVND (reference sequence). CDR3 in DNA: TGTGCCAGTAGTCAGGGAGCGGGGTTCGATACGCAGTATTTT. Encoded protein: CASSQGAGFDTQYF.

The rearrangement uses TRBV18 and TRBJ2-7; 9 bases are shared with TRBD2. This CDR3 has 18 residues. The V and J ends lost 0 bases and 6 bases, in that order; junction bases with no gene match: 15. Germline V gives CDR1 KGHSH, CDR2 LQKENI. This chain's CDR3 is CASSPPWASGKLPLEQYF. The DNA for the CDR3 is TGTGCCAGCTCACCACCGTGGGCTAGCGGGAAACTTCCCCTCGAGCAGTACTTC.

This chain uses TRBV15 with TRBJ1-2; TRBD1 might be the D (5 bases). The V and J ends lost 9 bases and 6 bases respectively, with 17 bases between them. This CDR3 comprises 13 residues. Germline CDR1 LNHNV, CDR2 YYDKDF (reference sequence). The CDR3 DNA reads as TGTGCCACTGCTCCGGGGACTGGTGATGGCTACACCTTC. Encoded protein: CATAPGTGDGYTF.

V gene TRBV5-1 combines with J gene TRBJ2-1, with TRBD2 matching over 9 bases. Germline-derived CDR1 and CDR2 are SGHRS and YFSETQ. CDR3 size: 16 residues. The V gene end was trimmed by 4 bases and the J gene end by 8 bases; junction bases not matched to a gene: 13. The CDR3 region is CASSIGGGGGAYEQFF. The CDR3, as DNA: TGCGCCAGCAGCATTGGAGGAGGCGGGGGGGCTTATGAGCAGTTCTTC.

The rearrangement uses TRBV6-1 and TRBJ1-2; D is unclear. CDR3 length: 15 residues. The germline gives CDR1 MNHNS, CDR2 SASEGT. The V and J ends lost 0 bases and 4 bases respectively, with 12 bases between them. This CDR3 is CASSEAGIHFYGYTF. The CDR3 nucleotides read TGTGCCAGCAGTGAAGCGGGCATCCACTTCTATGGCTACACCTTC.

The V gene is TRBV10-3, the J gene TRBJ2-5, with a possible D match to TRBD2 (6 bases). The CDR3 is made up of 14 amino acids. Germline CDR1 ENHRY, CDR2 SYGVKD. V was trimmed by 4 bases and J by 5 bases, leaving 14 bases between them. DNA for the CDR3: TGTGCCATCAGTGGAGGGACTCTTTCTGAGACCCAGTACTTC. Protein product: CAISGGTLSETQYF.

The J gene is TRBJ1-4, the V gene TRBV6-1; possibly TRBD1 for D (5 bases). CDR3 length: 13 amino acids. Germline loops: CDR1 MNHNS, CDR2 SASEGT. Trimming pared 11 bases from V and 7 bases from J, leaving 17 bases between. The CDR3: CARSGRVGEKLFF. In DNA form, the CDR3 reads TGTGCCCGCTCAGGGAGGGTTGGTGAAAAACTGTTTTTT.

A few counts support this clone. The chain combines TRBV5-3 with TRBJ1-1; 8 bases line up with TRBD1. TRBV5-3 is recorded as an ORF, its role being uncertain. This CDR3 is built from 13 residues. V shed 3 bases, J shed 5 bases, and the junction held 3 bases outside the gene matches. CDR3 in amino acids: CARSSDRETEAFF. The CDR3 DNA sequence: TGTGCCAGAAGCTCGGACAGGGAGACTGAAGCTTTCTTT.

This clone appeared a few times. CDR3 DNA sequence: TGTGCCAGCAGGCGTGATCGGGACAGTATCTACGAGCAGTACTTC. As protein: CASRRDRDSIYEQYF. V usage is TRBV28 and J usage is TRBJ2-7, with 7 bases aligning to TRBD1. V lost 6 bases, J lost 3 bases, and 11 bases stayed unmatched. The CDR3 has 15 amino acids. Per the germline V gene, CDR1 is MDHEN and CDR2 is SYDVKM. Combining the CDR3 with reference TRBV28 and TRBJ2-7 gives the whole variable domain DVKVTQSSRYLVKRTGEKVFLECVQDMDHENMFWYRQDPGLGLRLIYFSYDVKMKEKGDIPEGYSVSREKKERFSLILESASTNQTSMYLCASRRDRDSIYEQYFGPGTRLTVT.

The chain is built from TRBV6-5 and TRBJ2-7; 8 bases are a match to TRBD2. J was trimmed by 6 bases and V by 2 bases; bases with no gene match: 9. In germline, CDR1 is MNHEY, CDR2 SVGAGI. The CDR3 is made up of 15 amino acids. The CDR3 DNA reads TGTGCCAGCAGTTACGATACCGGGGGGGGCTTCGAGCAGTACTTC. It translates to CASSYDTGGGFEQYF.

The J gene is TRBJ2-7, the V gene TRBV20-1, with D hard to call. V lost 6 bases and J 2 bases, leaving 8 bases between the germline ends. The length of the CDR3 is 11 residues. Germline V gives CDR1 DFQATT, CDR2 SNEGSKA (reference sequence). CDR3 bases: TGCAGTGCCCCTCGTGCCTACGAGCAGTACTTC. Amino acids: CSAPRAYEQYF.

This clone was seen a handful of times. The genes are TRBV5-1 and TRBJ2-5; possibly TRBD2 for D (6 bases). With 3 bases removed from V and 5 bases from J, the gap between germline ends came to 8 bases. The germline V gene encodes CDR1 SGHRS and CDR2 YFSETQ. This CDR3 spans 12 amino acids. The CDR3: CASSSGVETQYF. CDR3 DNA sequence: TGCGCCAGCAGCTCGGGGGTGGAGACCCAGTACTTC.